Following are 16 T cell receptor beta chains from one sample sequenced in a study of shared clonotypes between healthy human individuals. The table came from immunoSEQ multiplex PCR; TCRdb's copy has only in-frame clones and leaves some out. In the table there are approximately 350,000 clones, approximately 74% of which are singletons. Material: memory CD4+ T cells sorted from blood. Subset noted: CD45RA-negative fraction. These TCRs come from a man aged 30-40 years in good health.

CDR3 sequence: CASTKTGQGLNEQFF. The CDR3 DNA sequence: TGCGCCAGCACGAAAACGGGACAGGGGCTGAATGAGCAGTTCTTC. The chain carries TRBV5-1 and TRBJ2-1, with 10 bases identical to TRBD1. The CDR3 runs to 15 residues. Trimming cost V 6 bases and J 7 bases; bases outside gene matches: 10. Per germline, CDR1 SGHRS and CDR2 YFSETQ.

In its sample, this clone was seen a few times. The same CDR3 can be traced to other DNA sequences in this sample. This sequence joins TRBV28 and TRBJ1-2; D unclear. Germline assignment: CDR1 MDHEN and CDR2 SYDVKM. Trimming removed 3 bases at V and 1 base at J, with 0 bases between. This CDR3 comprises 11 residues. The CDR3 reads CASSFNYGYTF. CDR3 DNA sequence: TGTGCCAGCAGTTTTAACTATGGCTACACCTTC.

The chain links TRBV27 to TRBJ2-2, with D perhaps matching TRBD2 (6 bases). This CDR3 region has 14 residues. The V and J ends lost 6 bases and 6 bases respectively, with 14 bases between them. Germline loops: CDR1 MNHEY, CDR2 SMNVEV (reference sequence). The CDR3 nucleotides are TGTGCCAGCAGATCCGGGACTCGGGCCGGGGAGCTGTTTTTT. Translation gives CASRSGTRAGELFF.

The V gene is TRBV28, the J gene TRBJ1-2; TRBD1 matches at 7 bases. The length of the CDR3 is 14 residues. Germline assignment: CDR1 MDHEN and CDR2 SYDVKM. After removal of 2 bases from V and 8 bases from J, the junction contained 8 bases not matched to a gene. As DNA, the CDR3 is TGTGCCAGCAGTTTAATGGTGACAGGGCGAGGCTACACCTTC. Protein: CASSLMVTGRGYTF.

V usage is TRBV6-5 and J usage is TRBJ2-2; TRBD2 matches at 7 bases. V was pared by 9 bases and J by 7 bases, with 8 bases of the junction left unmatched. The CDR3 has 13 residues. Germline values: CDR1 MNHEY, CDR2 SVGAGI. CDR3 coding DNA: TGTGCCAGTGGTCTAGCGGCCAGCGGGGAGCTGTTTTTT. This sequence encodes CASGLAASGELFF.

This clone was picked up one time. The chain is built from TRBV2 and TRBJ2-1; D call uncertain. This CDR3 region has 12 residues. Germline CDR1 and CDR2: SNHLY and FYNNEI. V was shortened by 6 bases and J by 8 bases, with 11 bases between the two germline ends. The CDR3 protein is CASSATSHEQFF. DNA of the CDR3: TGTGCCAGCAGCGCGACCTCTCATGAGCAGTTCTTC.

The rearrangement uses TRBV29-1 and TRBJ2-2; the D is unclear. CDR3 length: 13 residues. The V and J ends lost 5 bases and 5 bases respectively, with 12 bases between them. Germline values: CDR1 SQVTM, CDR2 ANQGSEA. The CDR3 sequence: CSVRTVVTGELFF. CDR3 DNA: TGCAGCGTTCGAACGGTAGTTACCGGGGAGCTGTTTTTT.

There are a few counts of this clone. The rearrangement links TRBV30 to TRBJ2-5; possibly TRBD2 for D (5 bases). The germline V gene has CDR1 GTSNPN and CDR2 SVGIG (reference sequence). CDR3 length: 14 residues. The ends were cut back, 2 bases at V and 7 bases at J, with 17 bases in the middle. The CDR3 DNA sequence: TGTGCCTGGAGTCCCGACTGGGCCACTAGGACCCAGTACTTC. Amino acids: CAWSPDWATRTQYF.

A few counts support this clone. The V gene is TRBV27, the J gene TRBJ2-1; perhaps TRBD2 as D (6 bases). Germline lookup yields CDR1 MNHEY and CDR2 SMNVEV (reference sequence). Trimming removed 8 bases at V and 6 bases at J, with 20 bases between. CDR3 length equals 15 residues. CDR3 amino acids: CASGPWGDRSNEQFF. DNA for the CDR3: TGTGCCAGCGGACCATGGGGGGATCGGAGCAATGAGCAGTTCTTC.

This clone was recorded a few times. V gene TRBV10-2 combines with J gene TRBJ2-7; TRBD2 might be the D (6 bases). This CDR3 region has 13 residues. V was cut by 10 bases and J by 0 bases, with 13 bases left in between. The germline CDR1 and CDR2 sequences are WSHSY and SAAADI. The CDR3, as DNA: TGCGCCACCCGGGACTTTTCCTCCTACGAGCAGTACTTC. Its translation is CATRDFSSYEQYF.

The chain carries TRBV29-1 and TRBJ2-7, with D possibly TRBD2 on 6 matching bases. Germline V CDR1 and CDR2: SQVTM, ANQGSEA. With 5 bases removed from V and 9 bases from J, the gap between germline ends came to 17 bases. This CDR3 region has 12 residues. Here the CDR3 reads CSVPFGGSGQYF. The CDR3, as DNA: TGCAGCGTTCCCTTCGGGGGAAGCGGGCAGTACTTC.

This rearrangement joins TRBV5-4 to TRBJ2-3; 8 bases align to TRBD2. V shed 0 bases and J 2 bases; nucleotides not matched to a gene: 2. This CDR3 spans 15 amino acids. From germline, CDR1 is SGHNT and CDR2 YYREEE (reference sequence). The CDR3 DNA reads TGTGCCAGCAGCTTGGGGACTAGCCCCACAGATACGCAGTATTTT. The encoded protein is CASSLGTSPTDTQYF.

CDR3 sequence (DNA): TGCGCCAGCAGTGAGGGACAGGCCACAGATACGCAGTATTTT. Protein product: CASSEGQATDTQYF. This chain connects TRBV10-1 to TRBJ2-3, with 7 bases aligning to TRBD1. Germline CDR1 and CDR2: WNHNN and SYGVQD (reference sequence). V gave up 2 bases and J gave up 2 bases; unmatched junction bases: 1. The CDR3 contains 14 residues.

This clone was counted between two and nine times. V and J are TRBV28 and TRBJ2-1; D not resolved. Trimming pared 7 bases from V and 6 bases from J, leaving 19 bases between. There are 15 residues in the CDR3. The germline gives CDR1 MDHEN, CDR2 SYDVKM. The CDR3, as DNA: TGTGCCAGCACCTCAACGGGTTTAGTGCGCAATGAGCAGTTCTTC. Translated, it gives CASTSTGLVRNEQFF.

The chain combines TRBV7-9 with TRBJ1-5, with 8 bases that match TRBD1. The CDR3 runs 17 residues. CDR1 is SEHNR and CDR2 is FQNEAQ in the germline V gene (reference sequence). V shed 2 bases, J shed 4 bases, and the junction held 10 bases outside the gene matches. The CDR3 here is CASSLTQGQVMNQPQHF. The CDR3 DNA sequence: TGTGCCAGCAGCTTAACTCAGGGACAGGTCATGAATCAGCCCCAGCATTTT.

This clone was detected a few times. V usage is TRBV4-2 and J usage is TRBJ1-4, with 7 bases that match TRBD1. Germline CDR1 LGHNA, CDR2 YNFKEQ. The CDR3 length is 15 residues. V dropped 1 base and J dropped 4; count of bases not matched to a gene: 3. CDR3 bases: TGTGCCAGCAGCCAAGGTTGGGACAGTAATGAAAAACTGTTTTTT. Its translation is CASSQGWDSNEKLFF.